These T cell receptor beta chains were read from a single sample in a study of blood T cell repertoires in COVID-19. Sequencing was performed with immunoSEQ multiplex PCR; in TCRdb, only in-frame clones are kept and a portion is missing. Here the sample spans about 120,000 clones, about 90% being singletons. Sequencing was done on a sample of peripheral blood. The receptors were sampled from a woman aged 55 to 70 with COVID-19, enrolled during active disease. Each CDR3 is given with its conserved first and last residue. The D gene is left open where the match is weak. The size field is filled for only some rows; it gives once, few, many or a size class.

>TRBV11-2|.|.|TRBJ2-1
CASSSVDNEQFF
TGTGCCAGCAGCTCGGTAGACAATGAGCAGTTCTTC
>TRBV5-1|.|once|TRBJ2-5
CASSLGSGDETQYF
TGCGCCAGCAGCTTAGGTTCAGGGGACGAGACCCAGTACTTC
>TRBV19|TRBD1|.|TRBJ2-7
CASSRDRFYEQYF
TGTGCCAGTAGTAGGGACAGATTTTACGAGCAGTACTTC
>TRBV10-3|TRBD2|.|TRBJ2-5
CAIRKGTTQETQYF
TGTGCCATTCGGAAAGGGACTACGCAAGAGACCCAGTACTTC
>TRBV9|.|.|TRBJ2-1
CASSVDLRGGNEQFF
TGTGCCAGCAGCGTAGACCTAAGAGGGGGAAACGAGCAGTTCTTC
>TRBV2|TRBD2|.|TRBJ2-3
CASSPSASGGTWADTQYF
TGTGCCAGCAGCCCCTCAGCTAGCGGGGGGACGTGGGCAGATACGCAGTATTTT
>TRBV5-3|TRBD1|.|TRBJ1-5
CARMGQGANLAGNQPQHF
TGTGCCAGAATGGGACAGGGGGCTAACCTGGCGGGAAATCAGCCCCAGCATTTT
>TRBV5-6|.|.|TRBJ2-1
CASSPRRHEQFF
TGTGCCAGCAGCCCCAGGCGACATGAGCAGTTCTTC
>TRBV5-5|TRBD1|.|TRBJ1-1
CASSLTGTGILDTEAFF
TGTGCCAGCAGCTTAACCGGGACAGGGATCCTGGACACTGAAGCTTTCTTT
>TRBV9|.|.|TRBJ1-2
CASSGQRGGYTF
TGTGCCAGCAGCGGTCAAAGGGGTGGCTACACCTTC
>TRBV3-1/TRBV3-2|.|once|TRBJ1-4
CASSQGWEANEKLFF
TGTGCCAGCAGCCAAGGCTGGGAGGCTAATGAAAAACTGTTTTTT
>TRBV6-4|.|once|TRBJ1-1
CASSEGRGTEAFF
TGTGCCAGCAGTGAAGGGCGGGGCACTGAAGCTTTCTTT
>TRBV11-3|TRBD1|.|TRBJ2-3
CASSLGQHQGTQYF
TGTGCCAGCAGTTTGGGACAGCATCAGGGTACGCAGTATTTT
>TRBV5-1|TRBD1|.|TRBJ1-1
CASSFGQENTEAFF
TGCGCCAGCAGCTTCGGACAGGAGAACACTGAAGCTTTCTTT
>TRBV11-3|TRBD1|.|TRBJ2-7
CASSLSGQGAYEQYF
TGTGCCAGCAGCTTAAGCGGACAGGGGGCCTACGAGCAGTACTTC
>TRBV7-8|TRBD2|.|TRBJ2-1
CASSWVTSGYNEQFF
TGTGCCAGCAGTTGGGTTACTAGCGGGTACAATGAGCAGTTCTTC
>TRBV10-3|TRBD1|.|TRBJ1-2
CATETGQADYGYTF
TGTGCCACCGAAACGGGACAGGCCGACTATGGCTACACCTTC
>TRBV19|TRBD1|few|TRBJ1-2
CASSKDRGFGYTF
TGTGCCAGTAGTAAGGACAGGGGTTTTGGCTACACCTTC
>TRBV6-2/TRBV6-3|.|.|TRBJ1-2
CASSSSRSLYGYTF
TGTGCCAGCAGTTCCTCGCGGAGCCTCTATGGCTACACCTTC
>TRBV11-2|.|.|TRBJ2-5
CASSPQGLQETQYF
TGTGCCAGCAGCCCTCAGGGGCTCCAAGAGACCCAGTACTTC
>TRBV18|.|few|TRBJ1-1
CASSPQDRIGEAFF
TGTGCCAGCTCACCACAAGACAGGATAGGAGAAGCTTTCTTT
>TRBV4-2|.|.|TRBJ1-1
CASSQARNTEAFF
TGTGCCAGCAGCCAAGCTCGGAACACTGAAGCTTTCTTT
>TRBV7-2|.|.|TRBJ2-7
CASSLYWDNYEQYF
TGTGCCAGCAGCTTATATTGGGACAACTACGAGCAGTACTTC
>TRBV5-6|TRBD1|.|TRBJ1-2
CASSLPGQGGFGYTF
TGTGCCAGCAGCTTACCCGGACAGGGGGGTTTTGGCTACACCTTC
>TRBV7-9|.|.|TRBJ2-2
CASSLIGRENTGELFF
TGTGCCAGCAGCTTAATCGGCAGGGAGAACACCGGGGAGCTGTTTTTT
>TRBV2|.|.|TRBJ1-4
CASRREGEKLFF
TGTGCCAGCAGACGGGAGGGTGAAAAACTGTTTTTT
>TRBV4-1|.|.|TRBJ1-1
CASSQQGRRNTEAFF
TGCGCCAGCAGCCAGCAGGGGCGGAGGAACACTGAAGCTTTCTTT
>TRBV10-3|TRBD1|once|TRBJ2-7
CAISESFTGTGVDGWYF
TGTGCCATCAGTGAGTCATTTACCGGGACAGGGGTCGATGGATGGTACTTC
>TRBV7-2|TRBD1|.|TRBJ2-3
CASSLVGTGGPDTQYF
TGTGCCAGCAGCTTAGTAGGGACAGGGGGCCCAGATACGCAGTATTTT
>TRBV20-1|.|once|TRBJ2-3
CSAPVWDTQYF
TGCAGTGCCCCGGTGTGGGATACGCAGTATTTT
>TRBV3-1/TRBV3-2|.|.|TRBJ1-3
CASSQSTQGGDTIYF
TGTGCCAGCAGCCAATCTACCCAGGGCGGGGACACCATATATTTT
>TRBV4-3|.|.|TRBJ1-2
CASSQDMLQGRDGYTF
TGCGCCAGCAGCCAAGATATGTTACAGGGTCGAGACGGCTACACCTTC
>TRBV5-1|.|.|TRBJ2-2
CASSIGTYYTGELFF
TGCGCCAGCAGCATAGGGACATACTACACCGGGGAGCTGTTTTTT
>TRBV5-1|.|.|TRBJ2-5
CASSLIRGQETQYF
TGCGCCAGCAGCTTGATTCGGGGGCAAGAGACCCAGTACTTC
>TRBV27|.|.|TRBJ1-5
CASSSSGGGAQPQHF
TGTGCCAGCAGCAGCTCCGGAGGGGGGGCCCAGCCCCAGCATTTT
>TRBV11-2|.|.|TRBJ2-5
CASSLDIIQETQYF
TGTGCCAGCAGCTTAGATATCATCCAGGAGACCCAGTACTTC
>TRBV4-2|.|once|TRBJ1-2
CASSQDHRDPYGYTF
TGTGCCAGCAGCCAAGATCACAGGGACCCCTATGGCTACACCTTC
>TRBV6-2/TRBV6-3|TRBD1|.|TRBJ2-5
CASSYSIRDSLQETQYF
TGTGCCAGCAGTTACTCGATAAGGGACAGCCTCCAAGAGACCCAGTACTTC
>TRBV19|.|.|TRBJ2-7
CASSPLGQSYEQYF
TGTGCCAGTAGTCCCCTCGGACAGTCCTACGAGCAGTACTTC
>TRBV6-2/TRBV6-3|TRBD1|.|TRBJ1-1
CASSSGTGEPPF
TGTGCCAGCAGTTCCGGGACAGGGGAACCCCCCTTT
>TRBV3-1/TRBV3-2|TRBD1|.|TRBJ1-1
CASSPGTGGTEAFF
TGTGCCAGCAGCCCTGGGACAGGGGGAACTGAAGCTTTCTTT
>TRBV7-3|TRBD1|.|TRBJ2-5
CASSLTGVHETQYF
TGTGCCAGCAGCTTGACAGGGGTCCACGAGACCCAGTACTTC
>TRBV9|TRBD1|many|TRBJ1-1
CASSPRTGVDTEAFF
TGTGCCAGCAGCCCAAGGACAGGGGTAGACACTGAAGCTTTCTTT
>TRBV19|TRBD1|.|TRBJ1-5
CASSMDRVSLYSNQPQHF
TGTGCCAGTAGTATGGACAGGGTGTCCTTATATAGCAATCAGCCCCAGCATTTT
>TRBV7-2|.|.|TRBJ2-3
CASSPRGAGGTDTQYF
TGTGCCAGCAGCCCCAGGGGGGCCGGGGGCACAGATACGCAGTATTTT
>TRBV7-2|.|.|TRBJ1-5
CASSQAGPGSNQPQHF
TGTGCCAGCAGCCAAGCGGGACCTGGGAGCAATCAGCCCCAGCATTTT
>TRBV5-4|TRBD2|.|TRBJ2-1
CASSPSGGDSYNEQFF
TGTGCCAGCAGCCCCAGCGGGGGGGACTCCTACAATGAGCAGTTCTTC
>TRBV5-6|.|.|TRBJ1-5
CASSLRGIGNQPQHF
TGTGCCAGCAGCTTACGGGGGATCGGCAATCAGCCCCAGCATTTT
>TRBV2|.|.|TRBJ2-7
CASNGQGKSYEQYF
TGTGCCAGCAACGGGCAGGGGAAATCCTACGAGCAGTACTTC
>TRBV12-3/TRBV12-4|TRBD1|.|TRBJ1-2
CASSLQGARGYTF
TGTGCCAGCAGTCTACAGGGGGCGCGTGGCTACACCTTC
>TRBV3-1/TRBV3-2|.|.|TRBJ1-2
CASSQSGPNYGYTF
TGTGCCAGCAGCCAAAGCGGACCTAACTATGGCTACACCTTC
>TRBV7-3|TRBD2|few|TRBJ2-7
CASSDGLGYEQYF
TGTGCCAGCAGCGACGGACTAGGTTACGAGCAGTACTTC
>TRBV18|TRBD1|.|TRBJ1-1
CASSRGQGHTEAFF
TGTGCCAGCTCACGGGGACAGGGTCACACTGAAGCTTTCTTT